The 14 T cell receptor beta chains reported below all come from one sample, sequenced in a study of blood T cell repertoires in COVID-19. The data were produced by immunoSEQ multiplex PCR, yet TCRdb's version contains in-frame clones alone and is incomplete. The sample has 130,000 to 150,000 clones, around 90% seen once. Source material: peripheral blood. Every receptor here comes from a woman aged 50 to 65 with acute or convalescent COVID-19.

The chain joins TRBV5-1 to TRBJ2-3, with D possibly TRBD1 on 6 matching bases. Germline V gene sequence: CDR1 SGHRS, CDR2 YFSETQ. This CDR3 spans 15 amino acids. The germline V and J ends were trimmed by 6 bases and 1 base, with 15 bases remaining between them. The DNA of the CDR3 is TGCGCCAGCAAGGACAGCCCTTGGGGCACAGATACGCAGTATTTT. Protein: CASKDSPWGTDTQYF.

This rearrangement joins TRBV27 to TRBJ1-2; TRBD1 might be the D (6 bases). The ends were cut back, 6 bases at V and 4 bases at J, with 15 bases in the middle. Germline assignment: CDR1 MNHEY and CDR2 SMNVEV (reference sequence). CDR3 length: 14 residues. The CDR3 DNA follows: TGTGCCAGCAGACCGGGGGGCTCTACCTATGGCTACACCTTC. It codes for CASRPGGSTYGYTF.

CDR3 DNA: TGTGCCATCAGTCCGGGACAGCCCAATCAGCCCCAGCATTTT. Translating gives CAISPGQPNQPQHF. This chain uses TRBV10-3 with TRBJ1-5, with TRBD1 matching 7 bases. From germline, CDR1 is ENHRY and CDR2 SYGVKD. The CDR3 runs 14 residues. Trimming cost V 5 bases and J 3 bases; bases outside gene matches: 4.

The CDR3 loop reads CASSLRGQGGLDSPLHF. The CDR3 coding sequence is TGTGCCAGCAGCTTAAGAGGACAGGGAGGGTTAGATTCACCCCTCCACTTT. The chain joins TRBV7-2 to TRBJ1-6; TRBD1 matches 8 bases. Germline assignment: CDR1 SGHTA and CDR2 FQGNSA. The CDR3 extends over 17 amino acids. The V segment lost 2 bases and the J segment 8 bases; nucleotides outside the gene matches: 11.

The genes are TRBV30 and TRBJ2-6; the match to TRBD1 covers 11 bases. This CDR3 contains 16 residues. In germline, CDR1 is GTSNPN, CDR2 SVGIG (reference sequence). J gave up 4 bases and V 5 bases, and 7 bases lay outside the gene matches. The CDR3: CAWLGQGAGGANVLTF. The CDR3 nucleotides are TGTGCCTGGCTCGGACAGGGGGCGGGAGGGGCCAACGTCCTGACTTTC.

The chain joins TRBV19 to TRBJ1-3; D is uncertain. V was pared by 3 bases and J by 1 base, with 7 bases between. Germline V CDR1 and CDR2: LNHDA, SQIVND (reference sequence). The CDR3 covers 14 residues. CDR3 DNA: TGTGCCAGTAGTATTCCAGTTTCTGGAAACACCATATATTTT. This gives the protein CASSIPVSGNTIYF.

The rearrangement uses TRBV7-9 and TRBJ1-4; D ambiguous. The CDR3 loop spans 15 amino acids. Between the trimmed V and J ends, which lost 5 bases and 2 bases, there was a span of 12 bases. Germline CDR1 reads SEHNR; CDR2 reads FQNEAQ (reference sequence). The CDR3 coding sequence is TGTGCCAGCAGCCTCGACGGAGTCACTAATGAAAAACTGTTTTTT. The encoded protein is CASSLDGVTNEKLFF.

The chain has TRBV5-1 and TRBJ1-5, with 8 bases lining up with TRBD1. Germline CDR1 and CDR2: SGHRS and YFSETQ. This CDR3 has 15 amino acids. J gave up 4 bases and V 0 bases, and 3 bases lay outside the gene matches. The DNA of the CDR3 is TGCGCCAGCAGCTTGGAAGGACAGGGAAATCAGCCCCAGCATTTT. Protein sequence: CASSLEGQGNQPQHF.

The V gene is TRBV15, the J gene TRBJ1-5; 8 bases are a match to TRBD1. The CDR3 is 15 residues long. J lost 5 bases, V lost 0 bases, and 3 bases had no gene match. Germline lookup yields CDR1 LNHNV and CDR2 YYDKDF (reference sequence). The CDR3 sequence: CATSREQGAYQPQHF. CDR3 DNA sequence: TGTGCCACCAGCAGAGAGCAGGGGGCCTATCAGCCCCAGCATTTT.

The chain links TRBV12-3 or TRBV12-4 to TRBJ1-4; weak D call: TRBD1 (6 bases). With 5 bases removed from V and 8 bases from J, the gap between germline ends came to 12 bases. The CDR3 covers 13 residues. The CDR3 nucleotides are TGTGCCAGCAGTCGGGACAATTTAGAAAAACTGTTTTTT. Its translation is CASSRDNLEKLFF.

In this sample, this clone turned up a few times. This chain uses TRBV5-1 with TRBJ1-6; D is unclear. V gave up 4 bases and J gave up 10 bases, with 9 bases separating them. CDR1 and CDR2 from the germline V gene are SGHRS and YFSETQ. The CDR3 contains 12 residues. The CDR3 loop is CASSPNESPLHF. The CDR3, as DNA: TGCGCCAGCAGCCCTAATGAGTCACCCCTCCACTTT.

This chain joins TRBV11-2 and TRBJ2-5; TRBD1 aligns across 9 bases. CDR3 length equals 18 residues. After removal of 1 base from V and 5 bases from J, the junction contained 14 bases not matched to a gene. Germline values: CDR1 SGHAT, CDR2 FQNNGV. CDR3 in DNA: TGTGCCAGCAGCTTAGGTGTACGCTCTACAGGGGGCAAGGAGACCCAGTACTTC. This codes for CASSLGVRSTGGKETQYF.

The genes are TRBV28 and TRBJ1-2, with a possible D match to TRBD1 (6 bases). CDR3 size: 14 residues. The V end lost 6 bases, the J end lost 2 bases, and 13 bases lay between the germline ends. The germline gives CDR1 MDHEN, CDR2 SYDVKM. The CDR3 nucleotides are TGTGCCAGCAGACCCGGGGGGGCGAACTATGGCTACACCTTC. Encoded protein: CASRPGGANYGYTF.

CDR3 region: CASSDRTGGRITGELFF. The CDR3 DNA follows: TGCGCCAGCAGTGATCGGACAGGGGGGCGAATAACCGGGGAGCTGTTTTTT. The V call is TRBV10-1, the J call TRBJ2-2; 10 bases align to TRBD1. This CDR3 is built from 17 residues. Germline values: CDR1 WNHNN, CDR2 SYGVQD (reference sequence). Trimming at V came to 3 bases and at J to 5 bases, leaving 9 bases not matched to a gene.